This TCR beta chain was found in a study of blood T cell repertoires in COVID-19. Here immunoSEQ multiplex PCR was the method, and the copy in TCRdb shows in-frame clones only, minus some. The sample lists about 220,000 clones, roughly 84% occurring once. This CDR3 has 13 residues. Per germline, CDR1 SEHNR and CDR2 FQNEAQ (reference sequence). Trimming removed 5 bases from V and 8 bases from J, with 13 bases in between. Sequencing was carried out using peripheral blood. This sequence originates from a man aged 25-45 years with active or convalescent COVID-19. The chain joins TRBV7-9 to TRBJ2-4; D remains unclear. The CDR3, as DNA: TGTGCCAGCAGCCCACCGACACAACACATTCAGTACTTC. Protein sequence: CASSPPTQHIQYF. Filled out from reference TRBV7-9 and TRBJ2-4, the complete variable domain reads DTGVSQNPRHKITKRGQNVTFRCDPISEHNRLYWYRQTLGQGPEFLTYFQNEAQLEKSRLLSDRFSAERPKGSFSTLEIQRTEQGDSAMYLCASSPPTQHIQYFGAGTRLSVL.